Shown below are 15 T cell receptor beta chains from a single sample sequenced in a study of cytomegalovirus exposure and HLA in healthy donors. TCRdb's copy holds only in-frame clones and misses some; the assay was immunoSEQ multiplex PCR. Of 300,000 to 400,000 clones in the sample, 75% to 90% were seen once. The material sequenced was PBMCs. The receptors originated from a woman between 18 and 29 years old in good health and CMV-seronegative.

The chain carries TRBV7-9 and TRBJ1-2; 8 positions match TRBD1. The junction had 4 bases not matched to a gene; V was cut back by 1 base and J by 3 bases. Per germline, CDR1 SEHNR and CDR2 FQNEAQ (reference sequence). This CDR3 is built from 15 residues. DNA of the CDR3: TGTGCCAGCAGCTTAGGACAGGGGCAGCACTATGGCTACACCTTC. It encodes CASSLGQGQHYGYTF.

The V and J genes are TRBV4-2 and TRBJ1-5, with TRBD1 matching over 11 bases. Germline values: CDR1 LGHNA, CDR2 YNFKEQ. The V segment lost 4 bases and the J segment 4 bases; nucleotides outside the gene matches: 3. The CDR3 has 15 residues. The CDR3 nucleotides read TGTGCCAGCAGCCCGGGGACAGGGGGAAATCAGCCCCAGCATTTT. It yields the protein CASSPGTGGNQPQHF.

This clone turned up a few times. This chain links TRBV28 with TRBJ1-2, with a tentative D call TRBD1 (5 bases). Trimming stripped 6 bases from V and 4 bases from J, with 6 bases between. Germline V CDR1 and CDR2: MDHEN, SYDVKM. This CDR3 has 11 amino acids. The DNA of the CDR3 is TGTGCCAGCAGAGACAGCTATGGCTACACCTTC. Its translation is CASRDSYGYTF.

This sequence joins TRBV27 and TRBJ2-1, with D possibly matching TRBD2 (7 bases). Germline CDR1 MNHEY, CDR2 SMNVEV (reference sequence). This CDR3 contains 17 residues. V shed 5 bases and J shed 9 bases, with 26 bases lying between them. In DNA form, the CDR3 reads TGTGCCAGCAGTACCTACGGGACTAAGGGGGGGGACGGTGAGCAGTTCTTC. This translates into CASSTYGTKGGDGEQFF.

This chain uses TRBV30 with TRBJ1-3, with no clear D. The germline gives CDR1 GTSNPN, CDR2 SVGIG (reference sequence). The V end was cut by 4 bases, the J end by 2 bases, with 12 bases between. CDR3 length equals 14 residues. The CDR3 protein is CAWNRVGAGNTIYF. CDR3 bases: TGTGCCTGGAATCGTGTCGGGGCTGGAAACACCATATATTTT. Using reference TRBV30 and TRBJ1-3 for the parts outside the CDR3, the full variable domain is SQTIHQWPATLVQPVGSPLSLECTVEGTSNPNLYWYRQAAGRGLQLLFYSVGIGQISSEVPQNLSASRPQDRQFILSSKKLLLSDSGFYLCAWNRVGAGNTIYFGEGSWLTVV.

The genes are TRBV4-1 and TRBJ2-7; D not certain. From germline, CDR1 is MGHRA and CDR2 YSYEKL. The V gene lost 3 bases and the J gene lost 2 bases, with 8 bases spanning the gap. The CDR3 contains 13 residues. Written as DNA, the CDR3 is TGCGCCAGCAGCCAGGGCTCTCCCTACGAGCAGTACTTC. It translates to CASSQGSPYEQYF.

The rearrangement joins TRBV21-1 to TRBJ1-4; TRBD1, the D gene given by the table, was not confirmed from the DNA. TRBV21-1 has pseudogene status. This CDR3 region has 16 residues. The CDR3 loop reads CASSSRSCRGDEKLFF. In DNA, the CDR3 is TGTGCCAGCAGCTCCCGAAGTTGCAGGGGAGATGAAAAACTGTTTTTT.

This CDR3 reads CASSVDPGKGQPQHF. The CDR3 bases are TGTGCCAGCAGCGTAGATCCAGGGAAAGGACAGCCCCAGCATTTT. This chain joins TRBV9 and TRBJ1-5; D perhaps matches TRBD1 (5 bases). CDR3 length equals 15 residues. From germline, CDR1 is SGDLS and CDR2 YYNGEE. Trimming took 0 bases from V and 7 from J, leaving 14 bases between them.

The chain recombines TRBV6-5 with TRBJ1-3; D remains ambiguous. CDR1 MNHEY and CDR2 SVGAGI come from the germline V gene. Trimming removed 6 bases at V and 0 bases at J, with 6 bases between. The CDR3 length is 13 residues. The CDR3 is CASSLSSGNTIYF. DNA of the CDR3: TGTGCCAGCAGCCTAAGCTCTGGAAACACCATATATTTT.

The rearrangement joins TRBV2 to TRBJ2-5; 7 positions agree with TRBD2. The germline gives CDR1 SNHLY, CDR2 FYNNEI. The CDR3 has 17 amino acids. The trim removed 1 base at V and 2 bases at J, leaving 10 bases unmatched. The CDR3: CASSEGEGSGRQETQYF. The CDR3 DNA reads TGTGCCAGCAGTGAAGGGGAGGGTAGCGGGCGACAAGAGACCCAGTACTTC.

The chain has TRBV5-1 and TRBJ2-5, with 7 bases matching TRBD1. Germline trimming cut 3 bases from V and 4 bases from J; bases unmatched to any gene: 15. Germline CDR1 and CDR2: SGHRS and YFSETQ. CDR3 length: 17 residues. The CDR3 protein is CASSYTGAPGESETQYF. The CDR3 nucleotides read TGCGCCAGCAGCTATACAGGGGCCCCCGGGGAGTCAGAGACCCAGTACTTC.

This clone has just one count. The rearrangement joins TRBV6-5 to TRBJ1-4; possible D gene TRBD1, 5 bases. Germline V gene lookup returns CDR1 MNHEY and CDR2 SVGAGI. Trimming removed 2 bases from V and 0 bases from J, with 10 bases in between. The CDR3 runs to 16 residues. The CDR3 coding sequence is TGTGCCAGCAGTTACACAGGACCCGCAACTAATGAAAAACTGTTTTTT. It codes for CASSYTGPATNEKLFF.

The chain joins TRBV6-6 to TRBJ1-1; TRBD1 aligns across 9 bases. There are 13 residues in the CDR3. V shed 8 bases, J shed 1 base, and the junction held 2 bases outside the gene matches. The germline gives CDR1 MNHNY, CDR2 SVGAGI (reference sequence). The CDR3 spells CASGGQGNTEAFF. The CDR3 coding sequence is TGTGCCAGCGGGGGACAGGGGAACACTGAAGCTTTCTTT.

The chain has TRBV7-9 and TRBJ2-3; 7 nucleotides line up with TRBD1. The CDR3 covers 16 residues. The junction had 9 bases not matched to a gene; V was cut back by 1 base and J by 5 bases. Looked up from germline, CDR1 is SEHNR and CDR2 is FQNEAQ (reference sequence). The CDR3 coding sequence is TGTGCCAGCAGCTTAGTCCCGGGACAGAGTCGAGATACGCAGTATTTT. Protein sequence: CASSLVPGQSRDTQYF.

The rearrangement joins TRBV5-1 to TRBJ1-1; 8 nucleotides align to TRBD1. V lost 4 bases to trimming and J lost 0 bases; unmatched junction nucleotides: 5. Per the germline V gene, CDR1 is SGHRS and CDR2 is YFSETQ. The CDR3 loop spans 15 amino acids. CDR3 coding DNA: TGCGCCAGCAGCACCGGACAGGGAATGAACACTGAAGCTTTCTTT. This encodes CASSTGQGMNTEAFF. Together with reference TRBV5-1 and TRBJ1-1, the CDR3 gives the full variable domain: KAGVTQTPRYLIKTRGQQVTLSCSPISGHRSVSWYQQTPGQGLQFLFEYFSETQRNKGNFPGRFSGRQFSNSRSEMNVSTLELGDSALYLCASSTGQGMNTEAFFGQGTRLTVV.